Listed below are T cell receptor beta chains from one sample, sequenced in a study of cytomegalovirus exposure and HLA in healthy donors. Using immunoSEQ multiplex PCR, the repertoire was profiled, and TCRdb retains in-frame clones only, with some absent. The table shows around 120,000 clones, with approximately 80% occurring only once. The sequenced material came from PBMCs. The receptors shown here come from a woman aged 40 to 50 in good health and CMV-seronegative. CDR3s include the opening cysteine and the closing phenylalanine or tryptophan. Each record gives: D gene, J gene, clone size, V gene, CDR3 protein, CDR3 DNA. The D gene is left open where the match is weak. Part of the rows lack a size; the others show once, few, many or a class for expanded clones.

d_call: NA
j_call: TRBJ1-2
clone_size: once
v_call: TRBV5-1
cdr3_aa: CASSVGTTYGYTF
cdr3_nt: TGCGCCAGCAGCGTGGGGACAACCTATGGCTACACCTTC

d_call: TRBD2
j_call: TRBJ2-3
clone_size: NA
v_call: TRBV5-1
cdr3_aa: CASSKTSGTDTQYF
cdr3_nt: TGCGCCAGCAGCAAGACTAGCGGCACAGATACGCAGTATTTT

d_call: NA
j_call: TRBJ2-7
clone_size: NA
v_call: TRBV19
cdr3_aa: CASSMEAFYEQYF
cdr3_nt: TGTGCCAGTAGTATGGAGGCCTTCTACGAGCAGTACTTC

d_call: TRBD2
j_call: TRBJ2-7
clone_size: NA
v_call: TRBV4-1
cdr3_aa: CASSQLAGDYEQYF
cdr3_nt: TGCGCCAGCAGCCAATTAGCGGGGGACTACGAGCAGTACTTC

d_call: TRBD1
j_call: TRBJ1-1
clone_size: NA
v_call: TRBV27
cdr3_aa: CPSSLGGTANTEAFF
cdr3_nt: TGTCCCAGCAGTTTAGGTGGGACAGCGAACACTGAAGCTTTCTTT

d_call: TRBD1
j_call: TRBJ2-5
clone_size: NA
v_call: TRBV2
cdr3_aa: CASSRGQGGGETQYF
cdr3_nt: TGTGCCAGCAGCCGAGGACAGGGCGGAGGGGAGACCCAGTACTTC

d_call: TRBD1
j_call: TRBJ1-2
clone_size: once
v_call: TRBV5-1
cdr3_aa: CASSLDRTGTYGYTF
cdr3_nt: TGCGCCAGCAGCTTGGACCGGACAGGGACCTATGGCTACACCTTC

d_call: NA
j_call: TRBJ2-1
clone_size: NA
v_call: TRBV13
cdr3_aa: CASSLGEGRHEQFF
cdr3_nt: TGTGCCAGCAGCTTAGGAGAGGGAAGGCATGAGCAGTTCTTC

d_call: TRBD1
j_call: TRBJ1-2
clone_size: NA
v_call: TRBV2
cdr3_aa: CASSEVRQGAGGYTF
cdr3_nt: TGTGCCAGCAGTGAAGTTCGTCAGGGGGCGGGTGGCTACACCTTC

d_call: NA
j_call: TRBJ2-5
clone_size: NA
v_call: TRBV2
cdr3_aa: CASSEIVTADPQYF
cdr3_nt: TGTGCCAGCAGTGAGATTGTGACAGCCGATCCCCAGTACTTC

d_call: NA
j_call: TRBJ1-4
clone_size: NA
v_call: TRBV5-1
cdr3_aa: CASSTGHQGVAEKLFF
cdr3_nt: TGCGCCAGCAGCACCGGACACCAGGGTGTCGCTGAAAAACTGTTTTTT

d_call: NA
j_call: TRBJ1-3
clone_size: NA
v_call: TRBV20-1
cdr3_aa: CSAMGNTIYF
cdr3_nt: TGCAGTGCCATGGGAAACACCATATATTTT

d_call: NA
j_call: TRBJ1-3
clone_size: few
v_call: TRBV6-6
cdr3_aa: CASRIQGNTIYF
cdr3_nt: TGTGCCAGCAGGATACAGGGAAACACCATATATTTT

d_call: TRBD2
j_call: TRBJ2-7
clone_size: few
v_call: TRBV10-2
cdr3_aa: CASSQGPSGRGYEQYF
cdr3_nt: TGCGCCAGCAGTCAAGGGCCTAGCGGGAGAGGGTACGAGCAGTACTTC

d_call: NA
j_call: TRBJ2-7
clone_size: few
v_call: TRBV28
cdr3_aa: CASLPHLEQYF
cdr3_nt: TGTGCCAGCCTTCCTCACTTAGAGCAGTACTTC

d_call: TRBD1
j_call: TRBJ2-5
clone_size: NA
v_call: TRBV5-6
cdr3_aa: CASSPDRGLEETQYF
cdr3_nt: TGTGCCAGCAGTCCCGACAGGGGGCTTGAAGAGACCCAGTACTTC

d_call: TRBD1
j_call: TRBJ2-7
clone_size: once
v_call: TRBV29-1
cdr3_aa: CSVRWTGADEQYF
cdr3_nt: TGCAGCGTTCGGTGGACAGGGGCTGACGAGCAGTACTTC

d_call: NA
j_call: TRBJ2-7
clone_size: once
v_call: TRBV7-2
cdr3_aa: CASSLESHYEQYF
cdr3_nt: TGTGCCAGCAGCTTAGAGTCACACTACGAGCAGTACTTC

d_call: TRBD1
j_call: TRBJ1-2
clone_size: NA
v_call: TRBV29-1
cdr3_aa: CSVGVRDRAYGYTF
cdr3_nt: TGCAGCGTTGGGGTAAGGGACAGAGCCTATGGCTACACCTTC

d_call: NA
j_call: TRBJ2-5
clone_size: NA
v_call: TRBV11-2
cdr3_aa: CASSLGGAQETQYF
cdr3_nt: TGTGCCAGCAGCTTGGGGGGGGCTCAAGAGACCCAGTACTTC

d_call: TRBD1
j_call: TRBJ2-3
clone_size: NA
v_call: TRBV6-5
cdr3_aa: CASSEGQGADTQYF
cdr3_nt: TGTGCCAGCAGTGAAGGCCAGGGGGCAGATACGCAGTATTTT

d_call: TRBD1
j_call: TRBJ1-6
clone_size: NA
v_call: TRBV7-2
cdr3_aa: CASSGLAGGTSPLHF
cdr3_nt: TGTGCCAGCAGCGGGCTGGCAGGGGGAACTTCACCCCTCCACTTT

d_call: NA
j_call: TRBJ1-6
clone_size: NA
v_call: TRBV10-3
cdr3_aa: CAIRQGSSYNSPLHF
cdr3_nt: TGTGCCATCCGCCAGGGGAGCTCCTATAATTCACCCCTCCACTTT

d_call: NA
j_call: TRBJ2-1
clone_size: NA
v_call: TRBV7-8
cdr3_aa: CASSSSGWRYNEQFF
cdr3_nt: TGTGCCAGCAGCTCCAGCGGGTGGCGCTACAATGAGCAGTTCTTC

d_call: NA
j_call: TRBJ2-7
clone_size: NA
v_call: TRBV27
cdr3_aa: CARTRPYEQYF
cdr3_nt: TGTGCCAGAACTAGGCCTTACGAGCAGTACTTC

d_call: TRBD1
j_call: TRBJ2-7
clone_size: NA
v_call: TRBV13
cdr3_aa: CASSSYRDRGSEQYF
cdr3_nt: TGTGCCAGCAGCTCATACCGGGACAGGGGATCGGAGCAGTACTTC